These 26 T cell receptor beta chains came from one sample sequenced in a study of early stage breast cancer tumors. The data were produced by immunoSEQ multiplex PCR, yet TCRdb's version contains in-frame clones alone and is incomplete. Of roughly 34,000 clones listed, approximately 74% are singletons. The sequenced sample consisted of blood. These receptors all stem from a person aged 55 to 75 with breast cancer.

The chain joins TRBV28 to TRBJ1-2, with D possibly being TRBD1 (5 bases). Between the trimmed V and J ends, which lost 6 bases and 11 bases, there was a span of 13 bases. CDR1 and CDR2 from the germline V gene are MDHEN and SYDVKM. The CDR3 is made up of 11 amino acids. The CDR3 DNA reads TGTGCCAGCAGCTTGGGGGGGGGATACACCTTC. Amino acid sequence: CASSLGGGYTF.

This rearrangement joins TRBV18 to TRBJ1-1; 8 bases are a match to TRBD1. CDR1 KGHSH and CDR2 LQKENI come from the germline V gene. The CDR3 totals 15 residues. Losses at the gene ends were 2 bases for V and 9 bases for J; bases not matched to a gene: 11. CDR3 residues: CASSPGQGRVVKAFF. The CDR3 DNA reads TGTGCCAGCTCACCAGGACAGGGCCGGGTCGTAAAAGCTTTCTTT.

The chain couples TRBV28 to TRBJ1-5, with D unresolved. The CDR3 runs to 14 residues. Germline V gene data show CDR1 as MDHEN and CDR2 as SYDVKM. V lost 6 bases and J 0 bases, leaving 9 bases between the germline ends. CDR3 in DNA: TGTGCCAGCAGGGAGGTATTTAGCAATCAGCCCCAGCATTTT. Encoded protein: CASREVFSNQPQHF.

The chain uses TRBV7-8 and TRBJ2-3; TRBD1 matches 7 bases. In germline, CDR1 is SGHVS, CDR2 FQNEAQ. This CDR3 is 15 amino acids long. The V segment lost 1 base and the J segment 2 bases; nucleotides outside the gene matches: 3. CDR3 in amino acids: CASSLEDRLTDTQYF. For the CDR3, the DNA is TGTGCCAGCAGCTTAGAGGACAGGCTCACAGATACGCAGTATTTT.

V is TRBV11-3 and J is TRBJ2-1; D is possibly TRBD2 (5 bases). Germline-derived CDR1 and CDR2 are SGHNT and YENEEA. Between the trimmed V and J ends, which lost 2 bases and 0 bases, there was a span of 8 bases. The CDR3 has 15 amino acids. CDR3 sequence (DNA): TGTGCCAGCAGCTTAAACGGAGGCTCCTACAATGAGCAGTTCTTC. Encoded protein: CASSLNGGSYNEQFF.

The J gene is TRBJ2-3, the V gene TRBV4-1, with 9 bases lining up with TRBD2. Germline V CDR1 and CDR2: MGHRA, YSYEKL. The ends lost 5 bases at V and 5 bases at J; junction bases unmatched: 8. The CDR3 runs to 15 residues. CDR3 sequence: CASSGAGGAKDTQYF. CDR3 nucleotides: TGCGCCAGCAGCGGCGCGGGGGGGGCAAAAGATACGCAGTATTTT.

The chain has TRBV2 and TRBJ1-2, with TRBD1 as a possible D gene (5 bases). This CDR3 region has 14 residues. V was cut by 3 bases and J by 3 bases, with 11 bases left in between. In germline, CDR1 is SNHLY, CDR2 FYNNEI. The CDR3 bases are TGTGCCAGCAGTGAGGGGGAAGGGTACTATGGCTACACCTTC. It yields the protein CASSEGEGYYGYTF.

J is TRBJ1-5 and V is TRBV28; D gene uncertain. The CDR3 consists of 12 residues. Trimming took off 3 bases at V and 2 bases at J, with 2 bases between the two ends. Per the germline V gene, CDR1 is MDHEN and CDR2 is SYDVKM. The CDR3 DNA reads TGTGCCAGCAGTTTTGGCAATCAGCCCCAGCATTTT. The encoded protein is CASSFGNQPQHF.

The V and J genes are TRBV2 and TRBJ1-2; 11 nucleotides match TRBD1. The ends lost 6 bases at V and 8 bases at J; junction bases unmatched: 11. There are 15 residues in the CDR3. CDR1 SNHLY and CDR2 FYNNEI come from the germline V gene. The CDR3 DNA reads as TGTGCCAGCAGGGAAAACCGGGACAGGGGGTACGGCTACACCTTC. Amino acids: CASRENRDRGYGYTF.

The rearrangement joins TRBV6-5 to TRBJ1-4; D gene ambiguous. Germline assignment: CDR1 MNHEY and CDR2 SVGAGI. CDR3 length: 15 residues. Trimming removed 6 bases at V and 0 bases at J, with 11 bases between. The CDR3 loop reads CASRRQYATNEKLFF. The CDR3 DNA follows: TGTGCCAGCAGAAGGCAGTATGCAACTAATGAAAAACTGTTTTTT.

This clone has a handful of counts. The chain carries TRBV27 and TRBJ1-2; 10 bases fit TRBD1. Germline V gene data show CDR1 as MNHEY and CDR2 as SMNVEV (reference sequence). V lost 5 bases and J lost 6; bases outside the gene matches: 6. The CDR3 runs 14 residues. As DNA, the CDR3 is TGTGCCAGCAGTCGGCCGGGGACAGGGGATGGCTACACCTTC. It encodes CASSRPGTGDGYTF.

Here the CDR3 reads CASSFGRGSQETQYF. The CDR3 DNA is TGTGCCAGCAGCTTCGGTCGGGGGTCTCAGGAGACCCAGTACTTC. The chain recombines TRBV11-2 with TRBJ2-5; possible D gene TRBD2, 6 bases. V gave up 3 bases and J gave up 5 bases, with 16 bases separating them. CDR1 SGHAT and CDR2 FQNNGV come from the germline V gene. CDR3 length: 15 amino acids.

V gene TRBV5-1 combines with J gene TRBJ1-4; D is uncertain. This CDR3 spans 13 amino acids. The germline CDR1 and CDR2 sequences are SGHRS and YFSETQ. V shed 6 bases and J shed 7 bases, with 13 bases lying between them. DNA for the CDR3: TGCGCCAGCAAACGGGGATCGAGTGAAAAACTGTTTTTT. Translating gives CASKRGSSEKLFF.

As DNA, the CDR3 is TGTGCCAGCAGTGAAGCGGGGACAGGGGGCCAGCCCCAGCATTTT. This encodes CASSEAGTGGQPQHF. This chain connects TRBV2 to TRBJ1-5, with TRBD1 matching 12 bases. CDR3 length equals 15 residues. Unmatched junction bases numbered 1, after V lost 0 bases and J lost 7 bases. CDR1 and CDR2 (germline): SNHLY, FYNNEI.

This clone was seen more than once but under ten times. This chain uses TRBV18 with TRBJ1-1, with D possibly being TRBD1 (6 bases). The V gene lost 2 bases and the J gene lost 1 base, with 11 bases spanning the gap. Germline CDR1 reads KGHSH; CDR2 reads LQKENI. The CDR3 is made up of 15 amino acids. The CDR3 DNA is TGTGCCAGCTCACCATGGGGGGCATGGAACACTGAAGCTTTCTTT. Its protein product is CASSPWGAWNTEAFF.

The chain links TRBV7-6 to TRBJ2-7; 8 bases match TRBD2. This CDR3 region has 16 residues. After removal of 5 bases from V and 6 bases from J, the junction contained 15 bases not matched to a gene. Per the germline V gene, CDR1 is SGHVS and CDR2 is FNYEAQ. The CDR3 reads CASSPTSGTRAPEQYF. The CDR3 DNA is TGTGCCAGCAGCCCCACTTCCGGGACTAGGGCTCCCGAGCAGTACTTC.

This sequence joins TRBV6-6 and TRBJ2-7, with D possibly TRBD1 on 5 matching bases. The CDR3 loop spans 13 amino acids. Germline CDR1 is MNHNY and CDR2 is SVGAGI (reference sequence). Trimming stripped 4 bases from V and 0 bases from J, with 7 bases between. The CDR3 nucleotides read TGTGCCAGCAGTTCCAGGGACTCCTACGAGCAGTACTTC. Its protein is CASSSRDSYEQYF.

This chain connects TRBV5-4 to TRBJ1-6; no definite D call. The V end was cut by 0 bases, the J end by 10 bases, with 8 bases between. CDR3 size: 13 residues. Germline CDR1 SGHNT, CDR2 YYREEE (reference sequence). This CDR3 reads CASSLAAGSPLHF. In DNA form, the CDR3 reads TGTGCCAGCAGCTTGGCTGCAGGATCACCCCTCCACTTT.

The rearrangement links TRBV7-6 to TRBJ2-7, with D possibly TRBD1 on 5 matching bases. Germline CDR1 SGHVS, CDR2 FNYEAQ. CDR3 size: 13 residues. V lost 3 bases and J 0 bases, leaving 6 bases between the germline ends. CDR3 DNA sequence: TGTGCCAGCAGCTTTGACAGCTCCTACGAGCAGTACTTC. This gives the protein CASSFDSSYEQYF.

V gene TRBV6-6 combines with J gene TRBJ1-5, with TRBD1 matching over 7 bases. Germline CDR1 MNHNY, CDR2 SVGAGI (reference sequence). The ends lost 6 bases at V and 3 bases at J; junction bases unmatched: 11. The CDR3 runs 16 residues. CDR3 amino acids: CASRPTDQGDNQPQHF. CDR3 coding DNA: TGTGCCAGCAGGCCGACGGACCAGGGGGACAATCAGCCCCAGCATTTT.

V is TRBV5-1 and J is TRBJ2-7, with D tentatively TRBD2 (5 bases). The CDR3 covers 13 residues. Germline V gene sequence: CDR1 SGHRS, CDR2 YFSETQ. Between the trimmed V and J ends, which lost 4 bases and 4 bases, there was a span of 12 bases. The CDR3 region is CASSTAEVYEQYF. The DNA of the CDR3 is TGCGCCAGCAGCACCGCGGAGGTATACGAGCAGTACTTC.

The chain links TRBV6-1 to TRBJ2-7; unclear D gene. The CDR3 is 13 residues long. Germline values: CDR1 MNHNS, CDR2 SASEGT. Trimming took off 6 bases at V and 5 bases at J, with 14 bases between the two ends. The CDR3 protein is CASRSLGIHEQYF. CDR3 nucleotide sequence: TGTGCCAGCAGAAGTCTGGGAATCCACGAGCAGTACTTC.

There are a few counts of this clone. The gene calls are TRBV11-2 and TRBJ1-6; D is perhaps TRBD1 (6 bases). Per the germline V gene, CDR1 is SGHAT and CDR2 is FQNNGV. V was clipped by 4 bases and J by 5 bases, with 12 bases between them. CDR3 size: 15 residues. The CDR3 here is CASSSTGQNNSPLHF. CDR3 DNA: TGTGCCAGCAGCTCGACGGGACAAAATAATTCACCCCTCCACTTT.

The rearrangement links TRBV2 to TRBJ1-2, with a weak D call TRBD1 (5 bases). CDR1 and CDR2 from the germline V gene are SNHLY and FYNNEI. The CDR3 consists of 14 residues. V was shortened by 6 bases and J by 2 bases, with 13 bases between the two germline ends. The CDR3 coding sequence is TGTGCCAGCAGATCGGGACGGACGAACTATGGCTACACCTTC. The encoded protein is CASRSGRTNYGYTF.

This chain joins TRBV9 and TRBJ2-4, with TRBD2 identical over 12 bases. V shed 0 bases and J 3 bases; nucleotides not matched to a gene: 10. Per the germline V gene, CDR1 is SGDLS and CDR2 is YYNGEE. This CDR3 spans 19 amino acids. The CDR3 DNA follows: TGTGCCAGCAGCGTAGGATCTAGCGGGGGGGCCGTGGGCAAAAACATTCAGTACTTC. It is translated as CASSVGSSGGAVGKNIQYF.

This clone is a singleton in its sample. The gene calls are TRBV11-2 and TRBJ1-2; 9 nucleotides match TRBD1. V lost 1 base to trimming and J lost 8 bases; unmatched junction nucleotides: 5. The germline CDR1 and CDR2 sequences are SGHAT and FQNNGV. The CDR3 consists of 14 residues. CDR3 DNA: TGTGCCAGCAGCTTAGTGGGACAGGGCTTAGGCTACACCTTC. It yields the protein CASSLVGQGLGYTF.